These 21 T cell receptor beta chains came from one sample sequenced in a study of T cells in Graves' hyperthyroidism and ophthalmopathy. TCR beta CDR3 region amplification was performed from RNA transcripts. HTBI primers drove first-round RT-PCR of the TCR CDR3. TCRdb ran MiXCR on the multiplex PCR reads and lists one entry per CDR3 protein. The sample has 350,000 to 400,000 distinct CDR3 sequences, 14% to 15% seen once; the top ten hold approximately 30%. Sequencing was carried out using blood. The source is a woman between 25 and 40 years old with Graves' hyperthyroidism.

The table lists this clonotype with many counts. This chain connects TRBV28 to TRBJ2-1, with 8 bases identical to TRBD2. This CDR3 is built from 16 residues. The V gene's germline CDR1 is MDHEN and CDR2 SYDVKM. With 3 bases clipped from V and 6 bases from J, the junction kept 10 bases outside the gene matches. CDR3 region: CASSFLPGGPSNEQFF. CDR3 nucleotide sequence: TGTGCCAGCAGTTTTCTCCCGGGAGGGCCTTCCAATGAGCAGTTCTTC.

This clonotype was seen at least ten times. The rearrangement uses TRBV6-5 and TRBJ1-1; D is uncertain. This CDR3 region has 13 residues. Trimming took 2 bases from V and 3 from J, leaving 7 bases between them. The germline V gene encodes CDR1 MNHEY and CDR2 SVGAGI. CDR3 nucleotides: TGTGCCAGCAGTTACCGAGGAGACACTGAAGCTTTCTTT. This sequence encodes CASSYRGDTEAFF.

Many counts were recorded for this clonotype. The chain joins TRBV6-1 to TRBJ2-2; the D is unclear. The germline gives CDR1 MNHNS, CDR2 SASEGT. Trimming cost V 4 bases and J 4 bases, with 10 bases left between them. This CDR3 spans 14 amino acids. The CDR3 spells CASSALSVTGELFF. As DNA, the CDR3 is TGTGCCAGCAGTGCCCTATCTGTCACCGGGGAGCTGTTTTTT.

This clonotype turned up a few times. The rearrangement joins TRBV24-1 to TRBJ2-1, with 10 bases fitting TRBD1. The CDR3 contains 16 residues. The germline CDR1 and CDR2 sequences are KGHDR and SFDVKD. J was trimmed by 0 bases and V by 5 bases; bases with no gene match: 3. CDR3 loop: CATSGQGASSYNEQFF. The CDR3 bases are TGTGCCACCAGTGGACAGGGGGCGAGCTCCTACAATGAGCAGTTCTTC.

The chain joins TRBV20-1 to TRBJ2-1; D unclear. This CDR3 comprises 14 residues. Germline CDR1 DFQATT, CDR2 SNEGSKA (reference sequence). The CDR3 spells CRTNLPSPYNEQFF. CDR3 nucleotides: TGCAGGACGAACCTCCCATCGCCCTACAATGAGCAGTTCTTC.

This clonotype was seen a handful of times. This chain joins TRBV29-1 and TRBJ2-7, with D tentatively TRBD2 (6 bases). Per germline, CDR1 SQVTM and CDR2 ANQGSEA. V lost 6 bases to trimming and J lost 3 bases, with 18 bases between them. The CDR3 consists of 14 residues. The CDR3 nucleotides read TGCAGCGTCGCTCGGGAGTCTCCCCTCTACGAGCAGTACTTC. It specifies CSVARESPLYEQYF.

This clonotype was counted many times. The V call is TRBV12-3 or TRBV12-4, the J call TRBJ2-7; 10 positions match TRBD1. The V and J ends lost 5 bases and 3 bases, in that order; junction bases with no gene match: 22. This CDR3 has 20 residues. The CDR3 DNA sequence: TGTGCCAGCAGTGTAAAAGATAGCGGGACAGGGGAATTACGGATCTACGAGCAGTACTTC. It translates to CASSVKDSGTGELRIYEQYF.

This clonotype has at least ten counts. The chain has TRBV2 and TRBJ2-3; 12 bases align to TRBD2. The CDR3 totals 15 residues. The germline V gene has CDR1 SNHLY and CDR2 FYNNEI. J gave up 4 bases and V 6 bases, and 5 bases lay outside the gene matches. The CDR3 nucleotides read TGTGCCAGCAGAACGACTAGCGGGAGCTCAGATACGCAGTATTTT. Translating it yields CASRTTSGSSDTQYF.

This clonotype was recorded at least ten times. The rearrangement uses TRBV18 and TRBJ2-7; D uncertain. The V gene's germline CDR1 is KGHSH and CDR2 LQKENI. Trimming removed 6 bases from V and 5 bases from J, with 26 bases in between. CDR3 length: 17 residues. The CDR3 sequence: CASSQTHFTNPSHEQYF. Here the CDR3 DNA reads TGTGCCAGCTCGCAAACCCATTTCACGAATCCATCCCACGAGCAGTACTTC.

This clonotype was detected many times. The CDR3 DNA follows: TGTGCCAGCAGTGCGGGACAGGGGCATGAAGCTTTCTTT. Amino acids: CASSAGQGHEAFF. The chain recombines TRBV6-1 with TRBJ1-1; 10 nucleotides match TRBD1. Losses at the gene ends were 4 bases for V and 7 bases for J; bases not matched to a gene: 3. Germline loops: CDR1 MNHNS, CDR2 SASEGT. The CDR3 length is 13 residues.

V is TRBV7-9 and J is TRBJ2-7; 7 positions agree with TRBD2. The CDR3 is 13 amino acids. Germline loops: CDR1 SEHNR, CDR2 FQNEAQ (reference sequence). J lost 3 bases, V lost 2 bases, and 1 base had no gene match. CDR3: CASSLPSGYEQYF. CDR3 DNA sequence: TGTGCCAGCAGCTTACCTAGCGGCTACGAGCAGTACTTC. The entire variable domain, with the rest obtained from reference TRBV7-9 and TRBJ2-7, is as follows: DTGVSQNPRHKITKRGQNVTFRCDPISEHNRLYWYRQTLGQGPEFLTYFQNEAQLEKSRLLSDRFSAERPKGSFSTLEIQRTEQGDSAMYLCASSLPSGYEQYFGPGTRLTVT.

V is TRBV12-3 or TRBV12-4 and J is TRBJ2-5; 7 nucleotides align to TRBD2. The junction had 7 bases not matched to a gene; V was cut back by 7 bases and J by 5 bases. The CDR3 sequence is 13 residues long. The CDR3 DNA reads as TGTGCCAGCACCGTACTAGCGTATGAGACCCAGTACTTC. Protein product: CASTVLAYETQYF.

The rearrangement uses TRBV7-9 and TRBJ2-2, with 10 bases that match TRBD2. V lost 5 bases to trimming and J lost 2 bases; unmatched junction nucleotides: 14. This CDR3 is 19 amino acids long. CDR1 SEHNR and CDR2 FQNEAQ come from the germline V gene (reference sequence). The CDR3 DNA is TGTGCCAGCAGCCTCCCGCGTGGACTAGCGGCAATTAACACCGGGGAGCTGTTTTTT. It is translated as CASSLPRGLAAINTGELFF.

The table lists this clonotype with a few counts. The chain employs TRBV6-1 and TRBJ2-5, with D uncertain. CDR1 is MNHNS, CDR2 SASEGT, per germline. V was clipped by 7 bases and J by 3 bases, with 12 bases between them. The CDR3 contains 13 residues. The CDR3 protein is CASNPRFKETQYF. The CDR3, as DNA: TGTGCCAGCAACCCGAGATTCAAAGAGACCCAGTACTTC.

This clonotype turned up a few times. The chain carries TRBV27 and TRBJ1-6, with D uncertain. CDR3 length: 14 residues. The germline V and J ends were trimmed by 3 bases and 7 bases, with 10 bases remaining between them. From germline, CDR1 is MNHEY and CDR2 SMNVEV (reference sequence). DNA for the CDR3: TGTGCCAGCAGTTTCCAGGCTACGAATTCACCCCTCCACTTT. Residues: CASSFQATNSPLHF.

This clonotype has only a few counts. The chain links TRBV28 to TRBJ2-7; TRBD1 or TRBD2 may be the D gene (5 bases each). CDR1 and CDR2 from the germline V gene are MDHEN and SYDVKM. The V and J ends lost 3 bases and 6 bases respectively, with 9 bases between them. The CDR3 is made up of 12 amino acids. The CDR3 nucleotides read TGTGCCAGCAGTTTGAGGGGCGGCGAGCAGTACTTC. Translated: CASSLRGGEQYF.

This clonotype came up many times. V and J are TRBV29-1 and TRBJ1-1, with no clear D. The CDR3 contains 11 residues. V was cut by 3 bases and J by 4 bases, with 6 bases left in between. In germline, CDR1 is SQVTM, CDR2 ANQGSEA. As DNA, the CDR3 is TGCAGCGTTGAGGGGTCCACTGAAGCTTTCTTT. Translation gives CSVEGSTEAFF.

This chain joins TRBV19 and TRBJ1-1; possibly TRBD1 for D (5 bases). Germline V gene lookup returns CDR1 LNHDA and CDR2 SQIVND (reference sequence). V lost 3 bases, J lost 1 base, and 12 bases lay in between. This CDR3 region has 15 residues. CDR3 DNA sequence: TGTGCCAGTAGTATTGGCTTGACAGCGAACACTGAAGCTTTCTTT. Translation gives CASSIGLTANTEAFF.

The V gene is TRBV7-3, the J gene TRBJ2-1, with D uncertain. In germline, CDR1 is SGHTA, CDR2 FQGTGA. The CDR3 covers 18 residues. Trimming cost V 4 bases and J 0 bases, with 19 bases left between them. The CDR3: CASSSPPLRANSYNEQFF. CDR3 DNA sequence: TGTGCCAGCAGCTCTCCCCCGCTAAGAGCTAACTCCTACAATGAGCAGTTCTTC.

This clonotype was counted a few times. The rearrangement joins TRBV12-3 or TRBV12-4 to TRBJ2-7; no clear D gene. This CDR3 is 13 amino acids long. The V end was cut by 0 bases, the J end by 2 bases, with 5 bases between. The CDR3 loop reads CASSLAPAYEQYF. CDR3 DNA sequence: TGTGCCAGCAGTTTAGCTCCAGCCTACGAGCAGTACTTC.

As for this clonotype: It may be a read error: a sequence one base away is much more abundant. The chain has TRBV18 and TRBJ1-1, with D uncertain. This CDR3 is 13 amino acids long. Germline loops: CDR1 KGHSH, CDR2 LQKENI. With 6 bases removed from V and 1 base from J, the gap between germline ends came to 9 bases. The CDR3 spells CASSAYRNTEAFF. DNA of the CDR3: TGTGCCAGCTCGGCCTACAGGAACACTGAAGCTTTCTTT.